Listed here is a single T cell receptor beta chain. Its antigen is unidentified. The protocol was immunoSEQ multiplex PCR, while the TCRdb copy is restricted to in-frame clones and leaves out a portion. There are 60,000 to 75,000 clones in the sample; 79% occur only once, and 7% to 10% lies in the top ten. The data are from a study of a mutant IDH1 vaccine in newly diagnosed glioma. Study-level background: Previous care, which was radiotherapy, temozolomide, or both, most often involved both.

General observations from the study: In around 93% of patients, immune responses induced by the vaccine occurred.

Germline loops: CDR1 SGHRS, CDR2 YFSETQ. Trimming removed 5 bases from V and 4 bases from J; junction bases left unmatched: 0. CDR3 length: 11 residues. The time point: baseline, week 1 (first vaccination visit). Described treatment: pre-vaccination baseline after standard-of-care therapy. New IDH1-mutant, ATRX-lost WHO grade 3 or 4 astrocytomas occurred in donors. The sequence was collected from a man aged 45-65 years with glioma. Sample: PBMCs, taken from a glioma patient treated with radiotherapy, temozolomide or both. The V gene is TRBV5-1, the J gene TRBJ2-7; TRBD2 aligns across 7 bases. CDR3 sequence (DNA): TGCGCCAGCAGGCGGGAGTACGAGCAGTACTTC. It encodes CASRREYEQYF.